One sample yielded the 3 T cell receptor beta chains listed below, sequenced in a study of cytomegalovirus exposure and HLA in healthy donors. This PCR relied on a set of 60 Vbeta primers and 13 Jbeta primers. The repertoire was sequenced with immunoSEQ multiplex PCR; TCRdb's copy has only in-frame clones and lacks some. The sample comprises over 150,000 clones, around 88% of which are singletons, and more than 0.7% rests with the top ten. Sequenced sample: PBMCs. These receptors all come from a young woman in good health and CMV-seronegative.

The chain couples TRBV7-6 to TRBJ1-4; 7 bases are shared with TRBD1. The length of the CDR3 is 16 residues. Germline V gives CDR1 SGHVS, CDR2 FNYEAQ. V was pared by 6 bases and J by 3 bases, with 10 bases of the junction left unmatched. CDR3 DNA: TGTGCCAGCAGTTTAAATATACAGGGGTCTAATGAAAAACTGTTTTTT. Translated, it gives CASSLNIQGSNEKLFF.

The V and J genes are TRBV5-4 and TRBJ2-1; maybe TRBD2 (5 bases). Trimming left V 3 bases short and J 5 bases short, with 15 bases between. The germline V gene encodes CDR1 SGHNT and CDR2 YYREEE (reference sequence). CDR3 length equals 15 residues. The CDR3 sequence is CASSYGFLGDNEQFF. Here the CDR3 DNA reads TGTGCCAGCAGCTACGGATTCCTCGGGGACAATGAGCAGTTCTTC.

This rearrangement joins TRBV7-2 to TRBJ2-1; 12 nucleotides align to TRBD2. Germline V CDR1 and CDR2: SGHTA, FQGNSA. Trimming took 4 bases from V and 0 from J; bases not matched to a gene: 4. This CDR3 region has 17 residues. CDR3 in amino acids: CASSWTSGASSYNEQFF. The CDR3, as DNA: TGTGCCAGCAGCTGGACTAGCGGGGCCTCCTCCTACAATGAGCAGTTCTTC.